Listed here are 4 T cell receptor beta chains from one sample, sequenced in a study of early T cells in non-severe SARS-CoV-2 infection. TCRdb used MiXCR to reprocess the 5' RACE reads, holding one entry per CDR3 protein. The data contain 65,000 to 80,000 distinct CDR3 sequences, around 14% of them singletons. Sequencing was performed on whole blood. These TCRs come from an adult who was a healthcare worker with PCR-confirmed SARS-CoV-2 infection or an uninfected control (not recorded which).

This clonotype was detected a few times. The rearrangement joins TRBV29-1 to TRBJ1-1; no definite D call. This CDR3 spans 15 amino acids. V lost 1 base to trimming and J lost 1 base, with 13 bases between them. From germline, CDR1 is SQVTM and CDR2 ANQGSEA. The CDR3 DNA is TGCAGCGTTGAAGTCCGCCTAGCAAAGAACACTGAAGCTTTCTTT. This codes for CSVEVRLAKNTEAFF.

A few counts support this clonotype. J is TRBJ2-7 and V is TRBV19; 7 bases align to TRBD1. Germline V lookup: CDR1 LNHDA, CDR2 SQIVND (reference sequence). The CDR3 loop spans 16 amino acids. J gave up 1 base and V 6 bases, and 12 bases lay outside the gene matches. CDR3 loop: CASSPSPTGQSYEQYF. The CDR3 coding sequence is TGTGCCAGTAGCCCCTCCCCGACAGGGCAGTCCTACGAGCAGTACTTC.

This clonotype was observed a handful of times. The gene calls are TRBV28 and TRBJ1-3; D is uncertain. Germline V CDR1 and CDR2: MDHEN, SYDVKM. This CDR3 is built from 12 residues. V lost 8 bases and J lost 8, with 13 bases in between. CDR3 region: CASRAQLHTIYF. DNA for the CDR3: TGTGCCAGCCGGGCCCAGCTCCACACCATATATTTT. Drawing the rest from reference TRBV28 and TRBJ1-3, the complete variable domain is DVKVTQSSRYLVKRTGEKVFLECVQDMDHENMFWYRQDPGLGLRLIYFSYDVKMKEKGDIPEGYSVSREKKERFSLILESASTNQTSMYLCASRAQLHTIYFGEGSWLTVV.

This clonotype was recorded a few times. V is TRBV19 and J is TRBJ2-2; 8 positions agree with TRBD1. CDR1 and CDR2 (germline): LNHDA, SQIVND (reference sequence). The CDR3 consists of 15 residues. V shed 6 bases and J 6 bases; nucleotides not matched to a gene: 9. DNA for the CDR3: TGTGCCAGTAGATGGGGGACAGGAATCGCCGGGGAGCTGTTTTTT. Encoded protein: CASRWGTGIAGELFF. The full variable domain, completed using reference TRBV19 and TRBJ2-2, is DGGITQSPKYLFRKEGQNVTLSCEQNLNHDAMYWYRQDPGQGLRLIYYSQIVNDFQKGDIAEGYSVSREKKESFPLTVTSAQKNPTAFYLCASRWGTGIAGELFFGEGSRLTVL.